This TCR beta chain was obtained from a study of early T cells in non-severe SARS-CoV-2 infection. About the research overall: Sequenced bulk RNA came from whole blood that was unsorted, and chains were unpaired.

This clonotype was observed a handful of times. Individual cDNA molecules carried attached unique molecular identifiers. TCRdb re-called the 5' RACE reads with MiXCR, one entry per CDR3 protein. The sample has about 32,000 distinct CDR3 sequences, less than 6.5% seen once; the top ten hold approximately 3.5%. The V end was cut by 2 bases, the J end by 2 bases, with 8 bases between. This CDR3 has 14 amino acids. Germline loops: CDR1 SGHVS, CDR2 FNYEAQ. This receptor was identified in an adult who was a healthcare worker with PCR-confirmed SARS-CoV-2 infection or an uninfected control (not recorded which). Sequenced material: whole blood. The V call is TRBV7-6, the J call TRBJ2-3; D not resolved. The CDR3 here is CASSLQVPTDTQYF. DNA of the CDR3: TGTGCCAGCAGCTTACAAGTCCCCACAGATACGCAGTATTTT.